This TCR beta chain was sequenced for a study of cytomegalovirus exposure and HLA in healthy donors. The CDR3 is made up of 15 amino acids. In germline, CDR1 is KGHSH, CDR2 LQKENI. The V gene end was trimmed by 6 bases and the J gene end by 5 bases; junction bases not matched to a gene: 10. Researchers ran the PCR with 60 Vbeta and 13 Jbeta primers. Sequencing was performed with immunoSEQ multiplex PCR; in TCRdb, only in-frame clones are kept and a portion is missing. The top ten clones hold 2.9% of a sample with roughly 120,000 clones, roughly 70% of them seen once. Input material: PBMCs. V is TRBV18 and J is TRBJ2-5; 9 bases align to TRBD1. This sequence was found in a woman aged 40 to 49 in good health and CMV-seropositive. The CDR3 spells CASSLAGTGRETQYF. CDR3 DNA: TGTGCCAGCTCGCTTGCCGGGACAGGGAGGGAGACCCAGTACTTC.